These T cell receptor beta chains were read from a single sample in a study of shared clonotypes between healthy human individuals. Sequenced by immunoSEQ multiplex PCR; TCRdb stores in-frame clones only, minus some. This sample has about 2.4 million clones, with over 85% found just once. The sequencing input was naive CD4+ T cells from PBMCs. Receptors were obtained from a man aged 18 to 29 in good health. Some clones in this sample may be carry-over from other donors' samples. Each CDR3 is given with its conserved first and last residue. A D gene is named only where the DNA matches it firmly. The size field is filled for only some rows; it gives once, few, many or a size class.

CASSLLKRSNQPQHF	TGTGCCAGCAGTTTATTGAAACGTAGCAATCAGCCCCAGCATTTT	TRBV28	NA	NA	15	TRBJ1-5
CASAKDRANTGELFF	TGCGCCAGCGCCAAAGACAGGGCGAACACCGGGGAGCTGTTTTTT	TRBV5-1	TRBD1	NA	15	TRBJ2-2
CASALIDTGELFF	TGCGCCAGCGCATTGATCGACACCGGGGAGCTGTTTTTT	TRBV5-1	NA	NA	13	TRBJ2-2
CASSPGTGRATDTQYF	TGTGCCAGTAGCCCAGGAACAGGGAGGGCCACAGATACGCAGTATTTT	TRBV19	NA	NA	16	TRBJ2-3
CASSLVLGDPGEQFF	TGTGCCAGCAGCTTGGTGCTGGGAGACCCTGGTGAGCAGTTCTTC	TRBV5-4	NA	NA	15	TRBJ2-1
CASSALAGGEQYF	TGTGCCAGTAGTGCCCTAGCGGGAGGCGAGCAGTACTTC	TRBV19	TRBD2	NA	13	TRBJ2-7
CASSLGVPDNEQFF	TGCGCCAGCAGCTTGGGAGTGCCGGACAATGAGCAGTTCTTC	TRBV5-1	NA	NA	14	TRBJ2-1
CASSFRQGGSSGNTIYF	TGTGCCAGCAGCTTTCGTCAGGGGGGTTCGTCTGGAAACACCATATATTTT	TRBV5-6	TRBD1	once	17	TRBJ1-3
CASSEEGGGLGPQHF	TGTGCCAGCAGTGAAGAAGGGGGCGGTTTAGGGCCCCAGCATTTT	TRBV2	TRBD1	NA	15	TRBJ1-5
CASWGAGGAGHSYEQYF	TGTGCCAGTTGGGGAGCCGGCGGTGCGGGCCACTCCTACGAGCAGTACTTC	TRBV19	NA	NA	17	TRBJ2-7
CASSHLVYTEAFF	TGTGCCAGCAGCCATCTAGTCTACACTGAAGCTTTCTTT	TRBV7-2	NA	few	13	TRBJ1-1
CASSVQGAEQYF	TGTGCCAGCAGTGTACAGGGAGCCGAGCAGTACTTC	TRBV27	NA	NA	12	TRBJ2-7
CSVETRTGVDTQYF	TGCAGCGTTGAAACGAGGACAGGGGTAGATACGCAGTATTTT	TRBV29-1	TRBD1	NA	14	TRBJ2-3
CASSSGQAYNSPLHF	TGTGCCAGCAGCTCTGGACAGGCCTATAATTCACCCCTCCACTTT	TRBV11-2	TRBD1	NA	15	TRBJ1-6
CASRVRGTLYNEQFF	TGTGCCAGCAGGGTCCGGGGGACCCTTTACAATGAGCAGTTCTTC	TRBV11-2	NA	NA	15	TRBJ2-1
CASSLFPDREYEQYF	TGTGCCAGCAGTCTCTTTCCTGACAGGGAGTACGAGCAGTACTTC	TRBV28	TRBD1	NA	15	TRBJ2-7
CASSLAGQGGETQYF	TGCGCCAGCAGCTTGGCCGGGCAGGGAGGAGAGACCCAGTACTTC	TRBV5-1	NA	NA	15	TRBJ2-5